This T cell receptor beta chain was identified in a study of T cells in Graves' hyperthyroidism and ophthalmopathy. The study's findings and limits: Ophthalmopathy onset followed model prediction by a median about six months.

CDR1 DFQATT and CDR2 SNEGSKA come from the germline V gene (reference sequence). V was shortened by 3 bases and J by 0 bases, with 12 bases between the two germline ends. The CDR3 sequence is 14 residues long. Uncontrolled infection, other autoimmune disease, pregnancy or lactation disqualified patients from enrolment. Clinical symptoms, serum thyroxine and TRAb, thyroid ultrasound and orbital computed tomography were used for the diagnoses. This clonotype was counted a single time. Its antigen is not known. There were TCR beta CDR3 regions amplified from RNA transcripts. First-round RT-PCR of the TCR CDR3 relied on the HTBI primer set. TCRdb analysed the multiplex PCR reads with MiXCR anew, one entry per CDR3 protein. The sample has about 500,000 distinct CDR3 sequences, 15% to 20% seen once; the top ten hold 25% to 30%.

The sample taken for sequencing was blood. This chain uses TRBV20-1 with TRBJ2-7; D might be TRBD1 (5 bases). The sequence was collected from a woman aged 25 to 39 with Graves' ophthalmopathy. The CDR3 DNA reads TGCAGTGCTAGGGCCAGGGCGAGCTCCTACGAGCAGTACTTC. Translating gives CSARARASSYEQYF.